Below, 17 T cell receptor beta chains from the same sample are listed, as sequenced in a study of early T cells in non-severe SARS-CoV-2 infection. Each CDR3 protein gets one entry after TCRdb re-called the 5' RACE reads with MiXCR. The sample carries 100,000 to 130,000 distinct CDR3 sequences, 9% to 13% recorded once. Sequences were obtained from whole blood. These receptors were taken from an adult who was a healthcare worker with PCR-confirmed SARS-CoV-2 infection or an uninfected control (not recorded which).

V gene TRBV6-2 or TRBV6-3 combines with J gene TRBJ2-1; D may be TRBD2 (6 bases). CDR3 length: 17 residues. CDR1 is MNHEY and CDR2 is SVGEGT in the germline V gene. V was trimmed by 0 bases and J by 2 bases, leaving 14 bases between them. The CDR3 DNA reads TGTGCCAGCAGTTACTCTCCTGCCGGACTAACCTACAATGAGCAGTTCTTC. Translated: CASSYSPAGLTYNEQFF.

The chain employs TRBV28 and TRBJ2-7; 8 positions agree with TRBD2. There are 17 residues in the CDR3. The junction had 15 bases not matched to a gene; V was cut back by 5 bases and J by 3 bases. CDR1 is MDHEN, CDR2 SYDVKM, per germline. CDR3 loop: CASSGHPTSGSHYEQYF. In nucleotides, the CDR3 is TGTGCCAGCAGTGGCCACCCCACTAGCGGAAGTCACTACGAGCAGTACTTC.

The chain uses TRBV15 and TRBJ2-3; 8 bases are shared with TRBD2. Germline V gene sequence: CDR1 LNHNV, CDR2 YYDKDF (reference sequence). V was clipped by 0 bases and J by 4 bases; unmatched bases: 9. The length of the CDR3 is 17 residues. CDR3 coding DNA: TGTGCCACCAGCAGAGATTATCGGGGGGGCTTCGCAGATACGCAGTATTTT. This gives the protein CATSRDYRGGFADTQYF. Variable domain in full (rest from reference TRBV15 and TRBJ2-3): DAMVIQNPRYQVTQFGKPVTLSCSQTLNHNVMYWYQQKSSQAPKLLFHYYDKDFNNEADTPDNFQSRRPNTSFCFLDIRSPGLGDTAMYLCATSRDYRGGFADTQYFGPGTRLTVL.

The rearrangement links TRBV12-3 or TRBV12-4 to TRBJ1-6, with 7 bases aligning to TRBD1. This CDR3 comprises 14 residues. Trimming at V came to 6 bases and at J to 10 bases, leaving 9 bases not matched to a gene. Here the CDR3 reads CASSVTGLHSPLHF. CDR3 DNA sequence: TGTGCCAGCAGCGTGACAGGGTTACACTCACCCCTCCACTTT.

This clonotype was found a few times. The chain uses TRBV6-6 and TRBJ1-4; 7 bases match TRBD1. The CDR3 has 14 residues. V shed 5 bases and J 8 bases; nucleotides not matched to a gene: 8. Germline V CDR1 and CDR2: MNHNY, SVGAGI (reference sequence). CDR3 amino acids: CASSRTGSDEKLFF. In DNA, the CDR3 is TGTGCCAGCAGTCGGACAGGTTCAGACGAAAAACTGTTTTTT.

The V gene is TRBV29-1, the J gene TRBJ1-2, with 8 bases that match TRBD1. V lost 4 bases, J lost 6 bases, and 7 bases stayed unmatched. This CDR3 region has 13 residues. CDR1 SQVTM and CDR2 ANQGSEA come from the germline V gene. The CDR3 protein is CSVGGDRTHGYTF. The CDR3 DNA reads as TGCAGCGTTGGTGGGGACAGGACTCATGGCTACACCTTC. Combining the CDR3 with reference TRBV29-1 and TRBJ1-2 gives the whole variable domain SAVISQKPSRDICQRGTSLTIQCQVDSQVTMMFWYRQQPGQSLTLIATANQGSEATYESGFVIDKFPISRPNLTFSTLTVSNMSPEDSSIYLCSVGGDRTHGYTFGSGTRLTVV.

Many counts were recorded for this clonotype. This sequence joins TRBV4-1 and TRBJ1-2; no definite D call. V lost 4 bases to trimming and J lost 2 bases, with 14 bases between them. Germline CDR1 reads MGHRA; CDR2 reads YSYEKL. There are 15 residues in the CDR3. CDR3 amino acids: CASSLTMGQNYGYTF. In DNA form, the CDR3 reads TGCGCCAGCAGCCTCACAATGGGCCAGAACTATGGCTACACCTTC.

A few counts support this clonotype. J is TRBJ2-7 and V is TRBV6-5; TRBD2 is a possible D gene (6 bases). This CDR3 has 14 amino acids. Germline loops: CDR1 MNHEY, CDR2 SVGAGI. Trimming pared 2 bases from V and 3 bases from J, leaving 11 bases between. CDR3 protein: CASSYDWGVYEQYF. The CDR3 region has the DNA TGTGCCAGCAGTTACGACTGGGGGGTCTACGAGCAGTACTTC.

This clonotype occurred a few times. This sequence joins TRBV29-1 and TRBJ1-1; 11 positions match TRBD1. Germline CDR1 and CDR2: SQVTM and ANQGSEA. The trim removed 2 bases at V and 5 bases at J, leaving 7 bases unmatched. The CDR3 contains 15 residues. In nucleotides, the CDR3 is TGCAGCGTTGAAACGGACAGGGGGCTACGGACTGAAGCTTTCTTT. Translated, it gives CSVETDRGLRTEAFF.

This clonotype was seen ten or more times. J is TRBJ2-1 and V is TRBV20-1; D gene uncertain. This CDR3 is 13 amino acids long. Germline CDR1 is DFQATT and CDR2 is SNEGSKA (reference sequence). The V and J ends lost 8 bases and 5 bases respectively, with 16 bases between them. The CDR3 DNA reads TGCAGTCCACGCTCGCGGACGAACAATGAGCAGTTCTTC. This sequence encodes CSPRSRTNNEQFF.

This clonotype has more than one count but fewer than ten. The chain recombines TRBV6-1 with TRBJ2-1; 11 bases match TRBD2. This CDR3 has 14 amino acids. Germline-derived CDR1 and CDR2 are MNHNS and SASEGT. V dropped 2 bases and J dropped 11; count of bases not matched to a gene: 5. The CDR3 sequence: CASSESLAGGQQFF. In nucleotides, the CDR3 is TGTGCCAGCAGTGAATCCCTAGCGGGGGGACAGCAGTTCTTC.

This clonotype was detected many times. V is TRBV12-3 or TRBV12-4 and J is TRBJ2-1, with a possible D match to TRBD2 (6 bases). The CDR3 runs 14 residues. Trimming cost V 3 bases and J 7 bases, with 13 bases left between them. CDR3 sequence reads: CASSLEPSGNEQFF. For the CDR3, the DNA is TGTGCCAGCAGTTTGGAACCGAGCGGGAATGAGCAGTTCTTC.

The V and J genes are TRBV7-9 and TRBJ2-3, with 13 bases lining up with TRBD2. Germline V lookup: CDR1 SEHNR, CDR2 FQNEAQ (reference sequence). The CDR3 length is 16 residues. The ends lost 7 bases at V and 6 bases at J; junction bases unmatched: 10. This chain's CDR3 is CASTLGLAGVRDTQYF. The CDR3 DNA reads TGTGCCAGCACCCTAGGACTAGCGGGGGTCCGGGATACGCAGTATTTT.

This clonotype showed up just a few times. This chain connects TRBV7-2 to TRBJ2-6; D gene unclear. Germline V lookup: CDR1 SGHTA, CDR2 FQGNSA. The CDR3 loop spans 15 amino acids. Trimming cost V 3 bases and J 0 bases, with 6 bases left between them. In DNA, the CDR3 is TGTGCCAGCAGCTTCGGGCCCTCTGGGGCCAACGTCCTGACTTTC. It is translated as CASSFGPSGANVLTF. The complete variable domain, with remaining parts taken from reference TRBV7-2 and TRBJ2-6, reads GAGVSQSPSNKVTEKGKDVELRCDPISGHTALYWYRQSLGQGLEFLIYFQGNSAPDKSGLPSDRFSAERTGGSVSTLTIQRTQQEDSAVYLCASSFGPSGANVLTFGAGSRLTVL.

In its sample, this clonotype was seen a few times. J is TRBJ2-7 and V is TRBV6-5; perhaps D is TRBD1 or TRBD2 (7 bases each). Between the trimmed V and J ends, which lost 5 bases and 0 bases, there was a span of 11 bases. Germline CDR1 is MNHEY and CDR2 is SVGAGI. The CDR3 length is 14 residues. CDR3 DNA sequence: TGTGCCAGCAGTCAGGGGGGGGCCTCCTACGAGCAGTACTTC. This sequence encodes CASSQGGASYEQYF.

There are a few counts of this clonotype. The chain uses TRBV20-1 and TRBJ1-1; D perhaps matches TRBD1 (6 bases). The V gene's germline CDR1 is DFQATT and CDR2 SNEGSKA (reference sequence). V dropped 2 bases and J dropped 5 bases, with 18 bases sitting between them. The CDR3 is made up of 15 amino acids. The CDR3 reads CSARPRDTWKTEAFF. The CDR3 DNA sequence: TGCAGTGCTAGACCCCGGGACACCTGGAAGACTGAAGCTTTCTTT.

There are a few counts of this clonotype. The chain combines TRBV20-1 with TRBJ1-2; possible D gene TRBD1, 5 bases. V was clipped by 5 bases and J by 6 bases, with 16 bases between them. The CDR3 has 13 amino acids. Germline CDR1 reads DFQATT; CDR2 reads SNEGSKA (reference sequence). Written as DNA, the CDR3 is TGCAGTGCTCCCCGAGGGGCAATCCATGGCTACACCTTC. This gives the protein CSAPRGAIHGYTF.